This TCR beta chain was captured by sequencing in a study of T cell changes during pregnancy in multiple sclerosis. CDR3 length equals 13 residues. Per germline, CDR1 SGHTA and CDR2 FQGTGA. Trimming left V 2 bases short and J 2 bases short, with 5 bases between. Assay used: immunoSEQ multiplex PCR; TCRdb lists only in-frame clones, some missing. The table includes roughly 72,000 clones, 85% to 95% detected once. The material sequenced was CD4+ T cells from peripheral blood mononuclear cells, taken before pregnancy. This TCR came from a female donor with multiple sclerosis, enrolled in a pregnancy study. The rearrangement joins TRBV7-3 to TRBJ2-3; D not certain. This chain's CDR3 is CASSLRNTDTQYF. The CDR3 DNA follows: TGTGCCAGCAGCTTACGTAACACAGATACGCAGTATTTT.